This is a list of T cell receptor beta chains from one sample in a study of PD-1 blockade in classical Hodgkin lymphoma. Here immunoSEQ multiplex PCR was the method, and the copy in TCRdb shows in-frame clones only, minus some. The sample records around 92,000 clones, 75% to 85% being singletons. Sequencing was performed on peripheral blood mononuclear cells (PBMCs), taken before the fourth cycle of nivolumab. These receptors all stem from a human donor with classical Hodgkin lymphoma. Each CDR3 is given with its conserved first and last residue. D genes are given only for firm matches. The size of a clone is reported for some rows only, either as once, few or many, or as a class for expanded clones.

NA NA TRBJ1-5 TRBV10-3 TGTGCCATCAGGGGAGACAATCAGCCCCAGCATTTT CAIRGDNQPQHF
NA NA TRBJ2-2 TRBV30 TGTGCCTGGCGAGAAAGGGGCACCGGGGAGCTGTTTTTT CAWRERGTGELFF
once NA TRBJ2-2 TRBV7-2 TGTGCCAGCAGCTTAGACAGAAGGAACACCGGGGAGCTGTTTTTT CASSLDRRNTGELFF
NA NA TRBJ1-2 TRBV14 TGTGCCAGCAGCCAAGACTACGGAGGCTATGGCTACACCTTC CASSQDYGGYGYTF
few NA TRBJ1-5 TRBV30 TGTGCCTGGAGTGTACGCTCAGGGGACCAGCCCCAGCATTTT CAWSVRSGDQPQHF
NA NA TRBJ1-1 TRBV14 TGTGCCAGCAGCCAAGATTTGGCATCTGAAGCTTTCTTT CASSQDLASEAFF
NA TRBD1 TRBJ2-7 TRBV28 TGTGCCAGCGGGGGACAGGAGAGCTCCTACGAGCAGTACTTC CASGGQESSYEQYF
NA NA TRBJ1-1 TRBV2 TGTGCCAGCAGTGATCACCAGCCAGAGAACACTGAAGCTTTCTTT CASSDHQPENTEAFF
NA NA TRBJ1-1 TRBV6-1 TGTGCCAGCAGTGTCGGGCGGGACACTGAAGCTTTCTTT CASSVGRDTEAFF
NA TRBD2 TRBJ2-7 TRBV5-4 TGTGCCAGCAGCCCCATCGGACGTAGCGGGTCCTACGAGCAGTACTTC CASSPIGRSGSYEQYF
NA NA TRBJ2-1 TRBV5-8 TGTGCCAGCAGCTTGGATCGGGGACGGATACACAATGAGCAGTTCTTC CASSLDRGRIHNEQFF
NA NA TRBJ1-2 TRBV6-5 TGTGCCAGCAGTTACGGGGCCCTCTATGGCTACACCTTC CASSYGALYGYTF
once NA TRBJ1-2 TRBV19 TGTGCCAGTAGTCCATACCCCACCGAAGATGGCTACACCTTC CASSPYPTEDGYTF
NA NA TRBJ2-7 TRBV28 TGTGCCAGCAGTCGGGCCCACTCCTACGAGCAGTACTTC CASSRAHSYEQYF
NA NA TRBJ1-3 TRBV2 TGTGCCAGCGTTTTGTCTGCGAACTCTGGAAACACCATATATTTT CASVLSANSGNTIYF
NA NA TRBJ1-2 TRBV7-2 TGTGCCAGCAGCTTTTCAAAGGGAGGCTACACCTTC CASSFSKGGYTF
NA NA TRBJ1-1 TRBV5-1 TGCGCCAGCAGCTTGAGGGGCGAGGGCACTGAAGCTTTCTTT CASSLRGEGTEAFF
NA TRBD1 TRBJ2-5 TRBV15 TGTGCCACCAGCACACCGGGACAGGGGATCCAAGAGACCCAGTACTTC CATSTPGQGIQETQYF
NA NA TRBJ1-4 TRBV19 TGTGCCAGTAGACAGGACTGGGGGACTAATGAAAAACTGTTTTTT CASRQDWGTNEKLFF
once NA TRBJ2-7 TRBV19 TGTGCCAGTAGTATTAGGTGGGCGTACGAGCAGTACTTC CASSIRWAYEQYF
NA TRBD1 TRBJ2-7 TRBV6-4 TGTGCCAGCAGTCAGGACAGGGGTTACGAGCAGTACTTC CASSQDRGYEQYF
NA NA TRBJ1-3 TRBV15 TGTGCCACCAGCAGAGGGAGCGCTGGAAACACCATATATTTT CATSRGSAGNTIYF
NA NA TRBJ2-7 TRBV19 TGTGCCAGTAGTATGGAGGCGGGGCCCTACGAGCAGTACTTC CASSMEAGPYEQYF
NA TRBD2 TRBJ2-5 TRBV18 TGTGCCAGCTCACCAACCCAGCGGGATGGTCAAGAGACCCAGTACTTC CASSPTQRDGQETQYF
NA NA TRBJ1-1 TRBV2 TGTGCCAGCAGCGGAGGGGCAGGGACTGAAGCTTTCTTT CASSGGAGTEAFF
NA NA TRBJ2-7 TRBV11-3 TGTGCCAGCAGCCCAGGAGGGGCGGGTGGCCTATACGAGCAGTACTTC CASSPGGAGGLYEQYF
NA TRBD1 TRBJ2-2 TRBV6-1 TGTGCCAGCAGTGATCCACAGGGGGCGAGGGGGACCGGGGAGCTGTTTTTT CASSDPQGARGTGELFF
few TRBD2 TRBJ2-2 TRBV7-3 TGTGCCAGCAGCCCTAGCGGTACCGGGGAGCTGTTTTTT CASSPSGTGELFF
NA NA TRBJ2-4 TRBV14 TGTGCCAGCAGCCCCAATCTCCTACTAGGATCCTTGGCCAAAAACATTCAGTACTTC CASSPNLLLGSLAKNIQYF
NA TRBD2 TRBJ2-1 TRBV9 TGTGCCAGCAGCGTGACTAGCGGAGGAGTTTCCTACAATGAGCAGTTCTTC CASSVTSGGVSYNEQFF
NA NA TRBJ1-5 TRBV28 TGTGCCAGCAAAGGACCGGGGGGGGCCTTTCAGCCCCAGCATTTT CASKGPGGAFQPQHF
once TRBD1 TRBJ1-1 TRBV18 TGTGCCAGCTCACCCACAAAACAGGGGGCCACTGAAGCTTTCTTT CASSPTKQGATEAFF
few NA TRBJ1-1 TRBV11-2 TGTGCCAGCAGCTCTCTCCAGTTGACTGAAGCTTTCTTT CASSSLQLTEAFF
NA NA TRBJ1-3 TRBV11-2 TGTGCCAGCAGCTTAGATATTGGGGCTGGAAACACCATATATTTT CASSLDIGAGNTIYF
NA TRBD2 TRBJ2-3 TRBV14 TGTGCCAGCAGCCTCCAACGAACTAGCGGAGGGGGGAGGCAGTATTTT CASSLQRTSGGGRQYF
NA TRBD2 TRBJ2-1 TRBV4-2 TGTGCCAGCAGCCAAATCCGCGCGGGAGGTGAGCAGTTCTTC CASSQIRAGGEQFF
once TRBD1 TRBJ2-3 TRBV5-6 TGTGCCAGCAGCCCGACAGGGGTAGATACGCAGTATTTT CASSPTGVDTQYF
few TRBD1 TRBJ1-5 TRBV7-2 TGTGCCAGCAGCCTCCAGACAGGGTTAAGCAATCAGCCCCAGCATTTT CASSLQTGLSNQPQHF
NA TRBD1 TRBJ1-2 TRBV19 TGTGCCAGCCGACAGGGGGGGAACTATGGCTACACCTTC CASRQGGNYGYTF
NA NA TRBJ2-5 TRBV6-5 TGTGCCAGCAGTTACTCCCTAACACAAGAGACCCAGTACTTC CASSYSLTQETQYF
NA NA TRBJ2-1 TRBV13 TGTGCCAGCAGCACTACCGGGACAAGGAACAATGAGCAGTTCTTC CASSTTGTRNNEQFF
few NA TRBJ1-1 TRBV7-9 TGTGCCAGCAGCACAATGACAGGTTCTGAAGCTTTCTTT CASSTMTGSEAFF
NA NA TRBJ1-5 TRBV5-4 TGTGCCAGCAGCTACTCCGGGGGGGGTCAGCCCCAGCATTTT CASSYSGGGQPQHF
NA NA TRBJ1-4 TRBV5-1 TGCGCCAGCAGCTTGCGGGTTGGATCTCCGGGAACTAATGAAAAACTGTTTTTT CASSLRVGSPGTNEKLFF
NA NA TRBJ1-2 TRBV29-1 TGCAGCGTTGACGTTCCGGGAAGCTATGGCTACACCTTC CSVDVPGSYGYTF
NA TRBD2 TRBJ2-3 TRBV5-4 TGTGCCAGCAGCTCGACTAGCGGGACCGATACGCAGTATTTT CASSSTSGTDTQYF
NA NA TRBJ2-1 TRBV29-1 TGCAGCGCCGGACCCGGGGGCTATGAGCAGTTCTTC CSAGPGGYEQFF